This T cell receptor beta chain emerged from a study of shared clonotypes between healthy human individuals. Only in-frame clones appear in the TCRdb table, and some are missing; sequencing was by immunoSEQ multiplex PCR. This sample has roughly 2.5 million clones; around 90% occur once, and the top ten carry 0.11% to 0.15%. This clone was seen just once. Antigen unknown. The study, taken as a whole, reports: The generation probabilities recorded for non-shared clonotypes fell below those of clonotypes shared by all four donors.

Germline loops: CDR1 SNHLY, CDR2 FYNNEI. The V end lost 6 bases, the J end lost 5 bases, and 13 bases lay between the germline ends. The CDR3 extends over 13 amino acids. This chain links TRBV2 with TRBJ1-2, with a weak D call TRBD1 (6 bases). The sequenced material came from naive CD4+ T cells sorted from blood. Stated subset: CD45RA+ positively selected. The TCR was taken from a man aged 18 to 30 in good health. CDR3 sequence (DNA): TGTGCCAGCAGCTTACAGGGAGGGTATGGCTACACCTTC. Encoded protein: CASSLQGGYGYTF.